The rows below give T cell receptor beta chains drawn from one sample of a study of OX40 agonist ivuxolimab in advanced cancers. Produced via immunoSEQ multiplex PCR; TCRdb's table is partial and in-frame only. Of some 50,000 clones detected, 88% appear once; the ten largest clones hold around 3.4%. The sequenced sample was CD4+ or CD8+ T cells sorted from blood, obtained in a trial of the OX40 agonist ivuxolimab. These receptor sequences come from an adult with an advanced solid tumor such as melanoma, head and neck, liver or kidney cancer. The CDR3 runs from the conserved cysteine through the conserved F or W. A D gene is named only where the DNA matches it firmly. Where a row states a size, it is once, few, many or the class of an expanded clone; other rows omit it.

V gene,clone size,D gene,J gene,CDR3 DNA,CDR3 protein
TRBV6-5,-,-,TRBJ2-1,TGTGCCAGCAGTTACTTGGCCCGGGGTTCGGGGCAGTTCTTC,CASSYLARGSGQFF
TRBV7-9,-,TRBD2,TRBJ2-1,TGTGCCAGCAGCTTAGGTTTTCTAGCGGGAGTAGATGAGCAGTTCTTC,CASSLGFLAGVDEQFF
TRBV19,-,-,TRBJ2-2,TGTGCCAGTACTAGTAAGCGGAACACCGGGGAGCTGTTTTTT,CASTSKRNTGELFF
TRBV2,-,TRBD2,TRBJ2-2,TGTGCCAGTCGGGGGGGAAGCACCGGGGAGCTGTTTTTT,CASRGGSTGELFF
TRBV12-2,-,-,TRBJ1-6,TGTGCAAGTCGCTTAGGAGGTGCGTTCCCGGATAATTCACCCCTCCACTTT,CASRLGGAFPDNSPLHF
TRBV4-2,few,-,TRBJ1-6,TGTGCCAGCAGCCTCGGGACGGCCAGTAGTTCACCCCTCCACTTT,CASSLGTASSSPLHF
TRBV5-8,-,TRBD1,TRBJ2-1,TGTGCCAGCAGCCGGACCGGGACAGGGGCCTATGAGCAGTTCTTC,CASSRTGTGAYEQFF
TRBV2,-,-,TRBJ1-2,TGTGCCAGCAGTGCACAAGGGGGGGTTGGCTACACCTTC,CASSAQGGVGYTF
TRBV4-2,-,-,TRBJ1-1,TGTGCCAGCAGCCGTCGGATGAACACTGAAGCTTTCTTT,CASSRRMNTEAFF
TRBV5-1,-,-,TRBJ2-2,TGCGCCAGCAGCCCCCCGGCGGACACCGGGGAGCTGTTTTTT,CASSPPADTGELFF
TRBV18,-,-,TRBJ2-3,TGTGCCAGCTCACCACGTGGGACAGATACGCAGTATTTT,CASSPRGTDTQYF
TRBV29-1,-,TRBD2,TRBJ2-3,TGCAGCGTTCGTTCTGGGTCTAGCGGGAGGGCGCGGACGCAGTATTTT,CSVRSGSSGRARTQYF
TRBV11-2,-,TRBD2,TRBJ2-3,TGTGCCAGCAGTTTGCAAGCGGGAGGGATAGATACGCAGTATTTT,CASSLQAGGIDTQYF
TRBV2,-,-,TRBJ1-1,TGTGCCAGCAGTGAAAGAATTCACACTGAAGCTTTCTTT,CASSERIHTEAFF
TRBV5-1,-,TRBD1,TRBJ2-1,TGCGCCAGCAGCGCGGGGGACAGGGCACACGCTGAGCAGTTCTTC,CASSAGDRAHAEQFF
TRBV6-5,once,-,TRBJ2-2,TGTGCCAGCAGTTTGGCGGCCGGGGAGCTGTTTTTT,CASSLAAGELFF
TRBV11-2,-,TRBD2,TRBJ2-1,TGTGCCAGCAGCTCGACTAGCGGGGGGTCGAATGAGCAGTTCTTC,CASSSTSGGSNEQFF
TRBV7-2,-,-,TRBJ2-2,TGTGCCAGCAGTGTTAGGGGGGTAGATACCGGGGAGCTGTTTTTT,CASSVRGVDTGELFF
TRBV30,-,TRBD1,TRBJ1-4,TGTGCCGGACAGGGGCGGGGTGAAAAACTGTTTTTT,CAGQGRGEKLFF
TRBV11-2,-,TRBD2,TRBJ2-5,TGTGCCAGCAGCTTCTCGGGGGGGCAAGAGACCCAGTACTTC,CASSFSGGQETQYF
TRBV9,-,-,TRBJ1-1,TGTGCCAGCAGCGCCCAAAGTGGCTTGAACACTGAAGCTTTCTTT,CASSAQSGLNTEAFF
TRBV14,-,-,TRBJ2-7,TGTGCCAGCAGCCAAGTTTTATACGAGCAGTACTTC,CASSQVLYEQYF
TRBV29-1,-,TRBD1,TRBJ2-3,TGCAGCGTTGAGGGACAGGGGGCAGATACGCAGTATTTT,CSVEGQGADTQYF
TRBV9,-,TRBD2,TRBJ2-5,TGTGCCAGTAGACCGGGCGGGAGGGTAGGAGAGACCCAGTACTTC,CASRPGGRVGETQYF
TRBV4-1,-,-,TRBJ1-5,TGCGCCAGCAGCCAAGAGTGGGGGCAGAGGATCCCTAGCAATCAGCCCCAGCATTTT,CASSQEWGQRIPSNQPQHF
TRBV7-9,-,-,TRBJ2-1,TGTGCCAGCAGCTTTGAGATGAGCTCCTACAATGAGCAGTTCTTC,CASSFEMSSYNEQFF
TRBV30,once,TRBD1,TRBJ1-2,TGTGCCTGGAGTAGCAGGACAGGGGGCGAAATCTATGGCTACACCTTC,CAWSSRTGGEIYGYTF
TRBV30,-,TRBD1,TRBJ2-7,TGTGCCTGGCTCAAGCCCGGGACAGGGGCCAGGGAGCAGTACTTC,CAWLKPGTGAREQYF
TRBV28,-,-,TRBJ1-2,TGTGCCAGCAGTTCAAGAACTTATGGCTACACCTTC,CASSSRTYGYTF
TRBV7-9,-,-,TRBJ2-3,TGTGCCAGCAGCTTTGGTATTACTAGCACAGATACGCAGTATTTT,CASSFGITSTDTQYF
TRBV19,few,-,TRBJ1-5,TGTGCCAGTAACCCCCTCGGCAATCAGCCCCAGCATTTT,CASNPLGNQPQHF
TRBV4-1,-,TRBD2,TRBJ2-1,TGCGCCAGCAGCCTGGGACTAGCGTCCTACAATGAGCAGTTCTTC,CASSLGLASYNEQFF
TRBV4-1,-,-,TRBJ1-1,TGCGCCAGCAGCAAAGGTGCGGTGGGGAATGAAGCTTTCTTT,CASSKGAVGNEAFF
TRBV2,-,-,TRBJ1-3,TGTGCCAGCAGGTCGGTCAGCTCTGGAAACACCATATATTTT,CASRSVSSGNTIYF
TRBV27,once,TRBD1,TRBJ1-2,TGTGCCAGCAGTTTATCGCAAGGACAGGCCAATGGCTACACCTTC,CASSLSQGQANGYTF
TRBV5-1,once,TRBD1,TRBJ2-1,TGCGCCAGCAGCTCTAGGACAGGGGGGTACAATGAGCAGTTCTTC,CASSSRTGGYNEQFF
TRBV19,-,TRBD2,TRBJ2-2,TGTGCCAGTAGGAGCGGGAGGTTCGGTGGGGAGCTGTTTTTT,CASRSGRFGGELFF
TRBV6-1,-,-,TRBJ2-7,TGTGCCACCCCCTCCCCCCGGGGCTACGAGCAGTACTTC,CATPSPRGYEQYF
TRBV19,-,-,TRBJ2-7,TGTGCCAGTAGTAATCAGGCATACGAGCAGTACTTC,CASSNQAYEQYF
TRBV4-1,-,TRBD1,TRBJ1-6,TGCGCCAGCAGCCGGGCAGAGACAGGGTTCGAAAGGAATTCACCCCTCCACTTT,CASSRAETGFERNSPLHF
TRBV28,-,-,TRBJ2-7,TGTGCCAGCAGCCGATCGGACCCGAGCTCCTACGAGCAGTACTTC,CASSRSDPSSYEQYF
TRBV19,-,-,TRBJ2-4,TGTGCCAGTAGTATCCAGGGCTCGGGAAACATTCAGTACTTC,CASSIQGSGNIQYF
TRBV4-1,few,-,TRBJ1-5,TGCGCCAGCAGCCAAGACCCTCATCAGCCCCAGCATTTT,CASSQDPHQPQHF
TRBV2,-,-,TRBJ2-6,TGTGCCAGCAGTGCTACAGGGACTGGGGCCAACGTCCTGACTTTC,CASSATGTGANVLTF
TRBV29-1,-,-,TRBJ2-3,TGCAGCGTCAACAGGGAGGTGGGCACAGATACGCAGTATTTT,CSVNREVGTDTQYF
TRBV5-5,-,-,TRBJ1-2,TGTGCCAGCAGCTTGGCGCAGGGACTCTATGGCTACACCTTC,CASSLAQGLYGYTF
TRBV29-1,-,TRBD1,TRBJ1-2,TGCAGCGTTGGGGAGTCCGACAGGGTTTATGGCTACACCTTC,CSVGESDRVYGYTF
TRBV5-1,-,-,TRBJ2-7,TGCGCCAGCGCACGACTTACCGGGAGAGACTACGAGCAGTACTTC,CASARLTGRDYEQYF
TRBV28,-,TRBD1,TRBJ2-1,TGTGCCAGCGCTCGTGGGGGACAGTCATCCAATGAGCAGTTCTTC,CASARGGQSSNEQFF
TRBV5-1,-,-,TRBJ2-5,TGCGCCAGCAGCTTGGGACGGCAGGGCGCGGGGGAGACCCAGTACTTC,CASSLGRQGAGETQYF
TRBV2,-,-,TRBJ1-6,TGTGCCAGCACCCGAGTCGCTGATTCACCCCTCCACTTT,CASTRVADSPLHF
TRBV5-6,-,-,TRBJ2-3,TGTGCCAGCAGTCGGCTACAGGTGGGCAGCACAGATACGCAGTATTTT,CASSRLQVGSTDTQYF
TRBV6-1,-,-,TRBJ2-3,TGTGCCAGCAGTGAAGCAAACCTCCACACAGATACGCAGTATTTT,CASSEANLHTDTQYF
TRBV5-4,once,TRBD1,TRBJ1-2,TGTGCCAGCAGCCCAAAAACTTCCGGGACAGGGGTCGGCTACACCTTC,CASSPKTSGTGVGYTF
TRBV7-6,-,-,TRBJ2-7,TGTGCCAGCAGCGCGCGAGGGGCCACCCTTGACGAGCAGTACTTC,CASSARGATLDEQYF
TRBV19,-,-,TRBJ1-6,TGTGCCAGTAGTATCGCCGTTTCCCCTAATTCACCCCTCCACTTT,CASSIAVSPNSPLHF
TRBV18,-,-,TRBJ1-1,TGTGCCAGCTCACCACAGAAGACAGGTTCTGAAGCTTTCTTT,CASSPQKTGSEAFF
TRBV6-4,-,-,TRBJ2-3,TGTGCCAGCAGTGTGGGGGGAGCCACAGATACGCAGTATTTT,CASSVGGATDTQYF
TRBV28,-,-,TRBJ2-7,TGTGCCAGCAGTTTAACCCAGGTGGTGATCTACGAGCAGTACTTC,CASSLTQVVIYEQYF